The 28 T cell receptor beta chains presented below share a single source sample, sequenced in a study of T-cell memory formation after mild COVID-19. MiXCR, run by TCRdb on the 5' RACE reads, gives a single entry per CDR3 protein. Counted here are about 560,000 distinct CDR3 sequences, 20% to 25% occurring once; the ten biggest clones make up approximately 8.4%. Sequencing input: PBMCs or a T cell subset sorted from them (not recorded which). These receptors all come from an adult woman who had mild COVID-19 (a few samples of this study predate the infection). Cell type and time point are not known.

V usage is TRBV24-1 and J usage is TRBJ2-6; TRBD1 matches 11 bases. Trimming cost V 4 bases and J 1 base; bases outside gene matches: 8. There are 19 residues in the CDR3. Germline V CDR1 and CDR2: KGHDR, SFDVKD. CDR3 DNA sequence: TGTGCCACCAGTGACCAGGGACAGGGGGGGATATCTGGGGCCAACGTCCTGACTTTC. Amino acids: CATSDQGQGGISGANVLTF.

This clonotype was picked up a small number of times. The DNA of the CDR3 is TGTGCCAGCAGTTTAGAGATGCGGGAGGGCTACAATGAGCAGTTCTTC. Its translation is CASSLEMREGYNEQFF. The chain joins TRBV12-3 or TRBV12-4 to TRBJ2-1; 9 bases match TRBD2. The V gene end was trimmed by 1 base and the J gene end by 3 bases; junction bases not matched to a gene: 4. The CDR3 contains 16 residues.

V and J are TRBV15 and TRBJ2-7; TRBD2 aligns across 10 bases. Trimming took 0 bases from V and 5 from J; bases not matched to a gene: 7. Germline CDR1 is LNHNV and CDR2 is YYDKDF (reference sequence). The CDR3 length is 16 residues. CDR3 amino acids: CATSRDVASGRNEQYF. The DNA of the CDR3 is TGTGCCACCAGCAGAGATGTGGCTAGCGGGAGAAACGAGCAGTACTTC.

The chain combines TRBV4-2 with TRBJ2-1, with D tentatively TRBD1 (5 bases). The germline CDR1 and CDR2 sequences are LGHNA and YNFKEQ. The CDR3 runs 13 residues. V lost 4 bases and J lost 5, with 9 bases in between. The CDR3 coding sequence is TGTGCCAGCAGCCGGGAAGGGGACAATGAGCAGTTCTTC. This encodes CASSREGDNEQFF.

The chain joins TRBV7-9 to TRBJ2-1; 11 positions match TRBD2. In germline, CDR1 is SEHNR, CDR2 FQNEAQ (reference sequence). J lost 7 bases, V lost 11 bases, and 13 bases had no gene match. This CDR3 region has 15 residues. CDR3 bases: TGTGCCGGACGACTGATGACTAGCGGGGCTAATGAGCAGTTCTTC. It codes for CAGRLMTSGANEQFF. Combining the CDR3 with reference TRBV7-9 and TRBJ2-1 gives the whole variable domain DTGVSQNPRHKITKRGQNVTFRCDPISEHNRLYWYRQTLGQGPEFLTYFQNEAQLEKSRLLSDRFSAERPKGSFSTLEIQRTEQGDSAMYLCAGRLMTSGANEQFFGPGTRLTVL.

The sample holds a few counts of this clonotype. J is TRBJ2-7 and V is TRBV29-1; D is unclear. The CDR3 spans 12 residues. The V and J ends lost 3 bases and 2 bases respectively, with 8 bases between them. Germline V lookup: CDR1 SQVTM, CDR2 ANQGSEA. The CDR3 reads CSVEGTPYEQYF. CDR3 DNA: TGCAGCGTTGAGGGCACTCCCTACGAGCAGTACTTC.

This clonotype was counted a few times. The chain is built from TRBV7-2 and TRBJ1-1; no firm D call. Germline V gene data show CDR1 as SGHTA and CDR2 as FQGNSA. Trimming removed 1 base at V and 1 base at J, with 4 bases between. The CDR3 is made up of 13 amino acids. This CDR3 is CASSLEANTEAFF. The CDR3 DNA reads as TGTGCCAGCAGCTTAGAGGCGAACACTGAAGCTTTCTTT. The entire variable domain, with the rest obtained from reference TRBV7-2 and TRBJ1-1, is as follows: GAGVSQSPSNKVTEKGKDVELRCDPISGHTALYWYRQSLGQGLEFLIYFQGNSAPDKSGLPSDRFSAERTGGSVSTLTIQRTQQEDSAVYLCASSLEANTEAFFGQGTRLTVV.

This clonotype has more than one count but fewer than ten. The rearrangement uses TRBV12-3 or TRBV12-4 and TRBJ2-7, with D perhaps TRBD1 (6 bases). CDR3 length: 14 amino acids. V lost 4 bases to trimming and J lost 2 bases, with 12 bases between them. This chain's CDR3 is CASSSWTETYEQYF. Written as DNA, the CDR3 is TGTGCCAGCAGTTCTTGGACAGAAACCTACGAGCAGTACTTC.

CDR3: CAIIGPNTGELFF. DNA for the CDR3: TGTGCCATTATTGGACCAAACACCGGGGAGCTGTTTTTT. The chain carries TRBV19 and TRBJ2-2; D is unresolved. Germline values: CDR1 LNHDA, CDR2 SQIVND (reference sequence). V was clipped by 10 bases and J by 2 bases, with 11 bases between them. This CDR3 has 13 residues.

This clonotype came up a few times. The J gene is TRBJ2-7, the V gene TRBV3-1; TRBD2 matches at 10 bases. Per germline, CDR1 LGHDT and CDR2 YNNKEL (reference sequence). The ends lost 4 bases at V and 0 bases at J; junction bases unmatched: 3. This CDR3 is built from 15 residues. The CDR3 spells CASSPTSGFSYEQYF. CDR3 nucleotides: TGTGCCAGCAGCCCGACTAGCGGGTTCTCCTACGAGCAGTACTTC.

The V gene is TRBV12-3 or TRBV12-4, the J gene TRBJ1-6; tentatively, D is TRBD1 (6 bases). This CDR3 comprises 14 residues. Deletions cut 3 bases from V and 8 bases from J, with 11 bases between. In nucleotides, the CDR3 is TGTGCCAGCAGTTTCTCGGGGGCTTATTCACCCCTCCACTTT. This codes for CASSFSGAYSPLHF.

The rearrangement joins TRBV4-1 to TRBJ2-1, with D possibly being TRBD1 (6 bases). The CDR3 has 15 amino acids. The germline V gene encodes CDR1 MGHRA and CDR2 YSYEKL. Trimming stripped 0 bases from V and 5 bases from J, with 11 bases between. CDR3 sequence (DNA): TGCGCCAGCAGCCAAGATCCAGGGGTTGACAATGAGCAGTTCTTC. The encoded protein is CASSQDPGVDNEQFF.

V is TRBV27 and J is TRBJ1-4, with D possibly being TRBD1 (5 bases). This CDR3 region has 15 residues. The germline V gene has CDR1 MNHEY and CDR2 SMNVEV (reference sequence). Trimming shortened V by 7 bases and J by 8 bases, and 20 bases separated the two germline ends. DNA for the CDR3: TGTGCCAGCAAGGGGCAGGGTGGCTATGGGGAAAAACTGTTTTTT. It yields the protein CASKGQGGYGEKLFF.

V is TRBV27 and J is TRBJ1-1; possibly TRBD1 for D (5 bases). V was shortened by 4 bases and J by 1 base, with 13 bases between the two germline ends. Germline CDR1 and CDR2: MNHEY and SMNVEV (reference sequence). The CDR3 covers 15 residues. The CDR3 loop reads CASSYGGTANTEAFF. The CDR3 nucleotides read TGTGCCAGCAGTTATGGCGGGACCGCGAACACTGAAGCTTTCTTT.

This chain connects TRBV15 to TRBJ1-5; D remains unclear. CDR1 is LNHNV, CDR2 YYDKDF, per germline (reference sequence). The CDR3 is 13 amino acids. V shed 0 bases and J shed 6 bases, with 6 bases lying between them. The DNA of the CDR3 is TGTGCCACCAGCAGAGATCTCCCTCAGCCCCAGCATTTT. It yields the protein CATSRDLPQPQHF.

Only a few counts were recorded for this clonotype. This chain links TRBV9 with TRBJ2-1; D might be TRBD2 (5 bases). The germline V gene encodes CDR1 SGDLS and CDR2 YYNGEE. V gave up 2 bases and J gave up 6 bases, with 18 bases separating them. The CDR3 totals 16 residues. This CDR3 is CASSVTVGGVTNEQFF. The CDR3 coding sequence is TGTGCCAGCAGCGTTACAGTCGGAGGTGTCACCAATGAGCAGTTCTTC.

This chain connects TRBV7-2 to TRBJ1-1; 8 bases are shared with TRBD1. CDR1 SGHTA and CDR2 FQGNSA come from the germline V gene. CDR3 length: 14 amino acids. With V trimmed by 6 bases and J by 4 bases, 7 bases remained unmatched. The CDR3 here is CASSRQTGGTEAFF. The CDR3 DNA is TGTGCCAGCAGTCGGCAAACAGGGGGCACTGAAGCTTTCTTT.

This clonotype has just a few counts. The chain combines TRBV5-1 with TRBJ2-7, with D unclear. CDR1 SGHRS and CDR2 YFSETQ come from the germline V gene. V shed 3 bases and J shed 7 bases, with 11 bases lying between them. The length of the CDR3 is 12 residues. This chain's CDR3 is CASSWGKKEQYF. The CDR3 nucleotides read TGCGCCAGCAGCTGGGGTAAGAAAGAGCAGTACTTC.

The chain joins TRBV5-6 to TRBJ2-5, with TRBD2 matching 12 bases. CDR3 length equals 17 residues. Germline V lookup: CDR1 SGHDT, CDR2 YYEEEE. The trim removed 4 bases at V and 5 bases at J, leaving 12 bases unmatched. This CDR3 reads CASSPRASGRARETQYF. CDR3 nucleotide sequence: TGTGCCAGCAGCCCGAGGGCTAGCGGGAGGGCCAGGGAGACCCAGTACTTC. Supplemented by reference TRBV5-6 and TRBJ2-5, the full variable domain reads DAGVTQSPTHLIKTRGQQVTLRCSPKSGHDTVSWYQQALGQGPQFIFQYYEEEERQRGNFPDRFSGHQFPNYSSELNVNALLLGDSALYLCASSPRASGRARETQYFGPGTRLLVL.

This clonotype came up a few times. The chain links TRBV13 to TRBJ2-1, with TRBD2 matching over 11 bases. CDR1 is PRHDT and CDR2 is FYEKMQ in the germline V gene (reference sequence). After removal of 2 bases from V and 8 bases from J, the junction contained 11 bases not matched to a gene. The CDR3 contains 17 residues. The CDR3 is CASSLRVSTSGADEQFF. In nucleotides, the CDR3 is TGTGCCAGCAGCTTAAGGGTGTCGACTAGCGGGGCCGATGAGCAGTTCTTC.

V and J are TRBV24-1 and TRBJ2-7, with D unclear. Trimming stripped 1 base from V and 2 bases from J, with 14 bases between. In germline, CDR1 is KGHDR, CDR2 SFDVKD. CDR3 length: 16 amino acids. CDR3 amino acids: CATSDFRAGSTYEQYF. The CDR3 region has the DNA TGTGCCACCAGTGATTTCCGGGCAGGTTCCACCTACGAGCAGTACTTC.

The gene calls are TRBV7-8 and TRBJ2-2; D perhaps matches TRBD1 (5 bases). The CDR3 has 14 residues. Germline CDR1 SGHVS, CDR2 FQNEAQ. V dropped 2 bases and J dropped 6 bases, with 10 bases sitting between them. The CDR3, as DNA: TGTGCCAGCAGCTTACAGGGAATACCCGGGGAGCTGTTTTTT. Encoded protein: CASSLQGIPGELFF.

This chain links TRBV5-5 with TRBJ2-3; D gene ambiguous. The ends were cut back, 5 bases at V and 3 bases at J, with 10 bases in the middle. The germline V gene has CDR1 SGHKS and CDR2 YYEKEE (reference sequence). CDR3 size: 13 residues. The CDR3 coding sequence is TGTGCCAGCAGATCAACAGCGACAGATACGCAGTATTTT. Translating it yields CASRSTATDTQYF.

A remark on this clonotype: The CDR3 end shows no conserved phenylalanine or tryptophan, and so a read error is likely. V and J are TRBV5-1 and TRBJ1-2; no clear D gene. Germline lookup yields CDR1 SGHRS and CDR2 YFSETQ. The CDR3 totals 13 residues. Trimming removed 2 bases from V and 4 bases from J, with 9 bases in between. The CDR3 DNA reads as TGCGCCAGCAGCTTAACGGACGGCTATGGCTACACCCTC. Amino acids: CASSLTDGYGYTL.

This clonotype came up a few times. CDR3 in DNA: TGTGCCAGCAGCTTAGCCTTCCAAGAGACCCAGTACTTC. The encoded protein is CASSLAFQETQYF. The chain is built from TRBV7-4 and TRBJ2-5; D gene uncertain. This CDR3 is built from 13 residues. From germline, CDR1 is SGHVT and CDR2 SQSDAQ. Trimming pared 0 bases from V and 1 base from J, leaving 3 bases between. The full variable domain, rest sourced from reference TRBV7-4 and TRBJ2-5, is GAGVSQSPRYKVAKRGRDVALRCDSISGHVTLYWYRQTLGQGSEVLTYSQSDAQRDKSGRPSGRFSAERPERSVSTLKIQRTEQGDSAVYLCASSLAFQETQYFGPGTRLLVL.

This clonotype was counted between two and nine times. V is TRBV7-6 and J is TRBJ1-5; possible D gene TRBD1, 5 bases. The CDR3 length is 15 residues. The V gene's germline CDR1 is SGHVS and CDR2 FNYEAQ. The germline V and J ends were trimmed by 5 bases and 0 bases, with 11 bases remaining between them. The CDR3 region has the DNA TGTGCCAGCAGCCTCAAGAGGGGTAGCAATCAGCCCCAGCATTTT. Amino acids: CASSLKRGSNQPQHF.

This chain links TRBV20-1 with TRBJ2-5; 10 bases are a match to TRBD1. Germline CDR1 is DFQATT and CDR2 is SNEGSKA (reference sequence). This CDR3 has 13 residues. V lost 3 bases to trimming and J lost 9 bases; unmatched junction nucleotides: 7. CDR3 protein: CSARTGGRRPQYF. The CDR3 coding sequence is TGCAGTGCTAGGACAGGGGGCAGGAGACCCCAGTACTTC.

This clonotype was detected a few times. The genes are TRBV6-5 and TRBJ2-7; maybe TRBD2 (5 bases). The CDR3 loop spans 12 amino acids. CDR1 is MNHEY, CDR2 SVGAGI, per germline. V was pared by 6 bases and J by 7 bases, with 13 bases between. The CDR3 DNA reads as TGTGCCAGCAGCGAGGGAGTTTCGGAGCAGTACTTC. Its protein product is CASSEGVSEQYF.